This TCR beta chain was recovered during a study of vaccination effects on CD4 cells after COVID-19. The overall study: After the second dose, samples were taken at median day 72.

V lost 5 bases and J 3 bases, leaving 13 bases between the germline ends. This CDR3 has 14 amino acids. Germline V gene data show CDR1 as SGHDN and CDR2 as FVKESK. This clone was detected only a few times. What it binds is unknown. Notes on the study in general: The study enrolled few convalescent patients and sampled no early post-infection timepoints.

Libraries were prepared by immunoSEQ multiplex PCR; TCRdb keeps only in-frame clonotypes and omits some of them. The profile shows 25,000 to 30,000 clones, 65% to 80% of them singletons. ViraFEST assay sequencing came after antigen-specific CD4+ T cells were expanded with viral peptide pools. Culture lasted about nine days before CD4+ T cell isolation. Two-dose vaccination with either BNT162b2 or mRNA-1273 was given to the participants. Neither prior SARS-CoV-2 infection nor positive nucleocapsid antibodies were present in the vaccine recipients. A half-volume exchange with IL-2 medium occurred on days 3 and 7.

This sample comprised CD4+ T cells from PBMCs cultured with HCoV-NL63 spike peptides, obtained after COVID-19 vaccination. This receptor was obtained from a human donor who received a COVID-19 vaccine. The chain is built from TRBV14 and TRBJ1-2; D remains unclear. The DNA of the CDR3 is TGTGCCAGCAGCTACCAAGGATTTCACTATGGCTACACCTTC. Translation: CASSYQGFHYGYTF.